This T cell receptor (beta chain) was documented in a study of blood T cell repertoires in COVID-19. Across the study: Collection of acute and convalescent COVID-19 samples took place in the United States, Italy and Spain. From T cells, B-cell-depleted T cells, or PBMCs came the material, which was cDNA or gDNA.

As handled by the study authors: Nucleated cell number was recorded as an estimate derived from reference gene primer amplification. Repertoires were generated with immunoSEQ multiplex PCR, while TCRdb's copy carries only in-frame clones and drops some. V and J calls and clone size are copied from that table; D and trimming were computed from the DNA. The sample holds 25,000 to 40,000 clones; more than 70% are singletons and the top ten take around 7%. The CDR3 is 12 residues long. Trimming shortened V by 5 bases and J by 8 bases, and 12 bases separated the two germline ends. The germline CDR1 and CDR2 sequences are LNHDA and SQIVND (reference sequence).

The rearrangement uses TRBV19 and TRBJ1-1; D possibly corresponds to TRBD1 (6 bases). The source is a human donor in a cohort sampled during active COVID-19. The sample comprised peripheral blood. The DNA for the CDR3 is TGTGCCAGTAGTTTAACAGGGAAAGAAGCTTTCTTT. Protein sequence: CASSLTGKEAFF.